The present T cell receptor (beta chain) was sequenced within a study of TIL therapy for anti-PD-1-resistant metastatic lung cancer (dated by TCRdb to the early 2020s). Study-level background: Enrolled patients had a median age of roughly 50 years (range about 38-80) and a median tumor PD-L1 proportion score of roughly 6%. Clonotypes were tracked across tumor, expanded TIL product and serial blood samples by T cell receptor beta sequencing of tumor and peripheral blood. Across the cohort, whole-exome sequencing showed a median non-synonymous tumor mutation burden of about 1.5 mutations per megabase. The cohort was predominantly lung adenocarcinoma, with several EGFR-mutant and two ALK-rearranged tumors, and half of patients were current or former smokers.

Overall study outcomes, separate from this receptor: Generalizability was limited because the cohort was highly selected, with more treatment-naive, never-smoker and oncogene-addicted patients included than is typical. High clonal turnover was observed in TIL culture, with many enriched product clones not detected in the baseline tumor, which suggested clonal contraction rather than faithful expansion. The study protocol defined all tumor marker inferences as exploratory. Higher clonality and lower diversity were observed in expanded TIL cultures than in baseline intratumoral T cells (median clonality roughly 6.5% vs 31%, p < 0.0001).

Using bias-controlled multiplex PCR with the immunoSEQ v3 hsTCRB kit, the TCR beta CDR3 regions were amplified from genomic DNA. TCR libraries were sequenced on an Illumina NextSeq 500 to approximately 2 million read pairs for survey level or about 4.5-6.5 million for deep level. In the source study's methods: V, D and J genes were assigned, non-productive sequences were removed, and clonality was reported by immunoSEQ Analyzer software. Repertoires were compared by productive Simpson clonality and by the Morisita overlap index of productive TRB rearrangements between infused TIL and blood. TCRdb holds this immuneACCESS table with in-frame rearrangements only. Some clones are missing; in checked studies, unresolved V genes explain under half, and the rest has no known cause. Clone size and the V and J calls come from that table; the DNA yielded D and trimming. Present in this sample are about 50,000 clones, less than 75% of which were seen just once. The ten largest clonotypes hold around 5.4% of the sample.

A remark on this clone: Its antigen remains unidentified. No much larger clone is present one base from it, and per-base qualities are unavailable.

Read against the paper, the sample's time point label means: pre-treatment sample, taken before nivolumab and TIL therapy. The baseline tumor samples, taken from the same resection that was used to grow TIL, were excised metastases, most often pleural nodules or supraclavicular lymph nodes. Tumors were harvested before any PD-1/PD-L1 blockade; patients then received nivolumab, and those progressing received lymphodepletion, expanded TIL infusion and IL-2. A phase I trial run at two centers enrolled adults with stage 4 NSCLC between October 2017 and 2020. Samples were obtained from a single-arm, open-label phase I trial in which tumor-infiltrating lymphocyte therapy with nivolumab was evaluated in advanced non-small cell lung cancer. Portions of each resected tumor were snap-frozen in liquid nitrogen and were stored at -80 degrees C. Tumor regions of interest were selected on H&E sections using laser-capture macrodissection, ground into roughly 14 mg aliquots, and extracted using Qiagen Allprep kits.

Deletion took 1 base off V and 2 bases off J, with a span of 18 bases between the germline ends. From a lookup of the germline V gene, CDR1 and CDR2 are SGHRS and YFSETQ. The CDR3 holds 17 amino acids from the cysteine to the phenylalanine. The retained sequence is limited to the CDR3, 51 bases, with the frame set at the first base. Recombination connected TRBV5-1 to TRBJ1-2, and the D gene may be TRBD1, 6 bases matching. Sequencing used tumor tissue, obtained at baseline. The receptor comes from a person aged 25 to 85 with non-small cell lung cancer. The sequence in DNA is TGCGCCAGCAGCTTGAGACCGAAGATGGGGGCCAACTATGGCTACACCTTC. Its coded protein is CASSLRPKMGANYGYTF.